This T cell receptor (beta chain) appears in the sequencing data of a study of CD8+ T cells in alopecia areata. Study observations and caveats: The study found that many expanded lesional clones persisted in scalp and blood during tofacitinib.

Germline CDR1 and CDR2: SGHRS and YFSETQ. Deletions cut 0 bases from V and 3 bases from J, with 13 bases between. The CDR3 length is 16 residues. The treatment denotes: oral pan-JAK inhibitor, 5-10 mg twice daily. In each case, RNA was isolated and then reverse transcribed into cDNA as the sequencing template. The data were produced by immunoSEQ multiplex PCR, yet TCRdb's version contains in-frame clones alone and is incomplete. The sample holds approximately 150,000 clones, less than 80% seen once. This clone was counted once. Its antigen remains unidentified. The source of this sequence is a human donor with alopecia areata. This chain joins TRBV5-1 and TRBJ2-1; perhaps TRBD1 as D (5 bases). The sample here was CD4+ T cells sorted from blood, taken at week 24, from a patient treated with tofacitinib. The DNA of the CDR3 is TGCGCCAGCAGCTTGGGGACAAGGGATGGCTACAATGAGCAGTTCTTC. Its protein product is CASSLGTRDGYNEQFF.